This passage covers 22 T cell receptor beta chains from one sample sequenced in a study of blood T cell repertoires in COVID-19. Libraries were prepared by immunoSEQ multiplex PCR; TCRdb keeps only in-frame clonotypes and omits some of them. Counted here are more than 50,000 clones, less than 85% occurring once; the ten biggest clones make up roughly 14%. Sequences were obtained from peripheral blood. The receptors come from a woman aged 65 to 85 with acute or convalescent COVID-19.

The genes are TRBV7-8 and TRBJ1-1, with D possibly TRBD1 on 6 matching bases. The ends were cut back, 3 bases at V and 4 bases at J, with 9 bases in the middle. The germline gives CDR1 SGHVS, CDR2 FQNEAQ. This CDR3 contains 13 residues. The CDR3 region is CASSLGHGTEAFF. CDR3 sequence (DNA): TGTGCCAGCAGCTTGGGACATGGCACTGAAGCTTTCTTT.

The V call is TRBV3-1 (or the pseudogene TRBV3-2), the J call TRBJ2-3; 13 nucleotides line up with TRBD2. This CDR3 is 14 amino acids long. V trimming: 4 bases; J trimming: 12 bases; junction bases outside the gene matches: 7. Germline CDR1 LGHDT, CDR2 YNNKEL (reference sequence). CDR3 bases: TGTGCCAGCAGCCTGGGACTAGCGGGGATAAGTCAGTATTTT. Amino acids: CASSLGLAGISQYF.

The chain couples TRBV11-2 to TRBJ2-5, with 9 bases matching TRBD2. The germline gives CDR1 SGHAT, CDR2 FQNNGV. CDR3 length: 16 residues. Trimming cost V 1 base and J 5 bases; bases outside gene matches: 8. The CDR3 region has the DNA TGTGCCAGCAGCTTAGTGGGTAGCGGGGGTGGGGAGACCCAGTACTTC. Protein: CASSLVGSGGGETQYF.

The gene calls are TRBV14 and TRBJ1-5; weak D call: TRBD1 (6 bases). Looked up from germline, CDR1 is SGHDN and CDR2 is FVKESK. This CDR3 spans 14 amino acids. V lost 1 base to trimming and J lost 5 bases, with 9 bases between them. CDR3 nucleotides: TGTGCCAGCAGCCAAGGGGGACAAGATCAGCCCCAGCATTTT. It yields the protein CASSQGGQDQPQHF.

In DNA, the CDR3 is TGTGCCAGCAGATCAACATCATCGAACACCGGGGAGCTGTTTTTT. It translates to CASRSTSSNTGELFF. The chain is built from TRBV2 and TRBJ2-2; D gene unclear. The CDR3 is 15 amino acids. Germline V CDR1 and CDR2: SNHLY, FYNNEI. V was trimmed by 6 bases and J by 0 bases, leaving 11 bases between them.

In its sample, this clone was seen once. V is TRBV14 and J is TRBJ2-5; possible D gene TRBD2, 5 bases. This CDR3 spans 13 amino acids. The germline CDR1 and CDR2 sequences are SGHDN and FVKESK. V was trimmed by 4 bases and J by 1 base, leaving 7 bases between them. CDR3 amino acids: CASSLRGQETQYF. The CDR3 bases are TGTGCCAGCAGCCTCCGGGGCCAAGAGACCCAGTACTTC.

This clone came up a few times. The CDR3 region has the DNA TGTGCCACCAGTTATAGAGGAGGGACTGAAGCTTTCTTT. Translation: CATSYRGGTEAFF. The chain links TRBV24-1 to TRBJ1-1; D uncertain. The germline CDR1 and CDR2 sequences are KGHDR and SFDVKD. Trimming took 6 bases from V and 5 from J, leaving 12 bases between them. The CDR3 has 13 amino acids.

This chain joins TRBV30 and TRBJ2-1, with D possibly matching TRBD2 (7 bases). Trimming shortened V by 6 bases and J by 7 bases, and 16 bases separated the two germline ends. Germline V gives CDR1 GTSNPN, CDR2 SVGIG (reference sequence). This CDR3 region has 13 residues. The CDR3 loop is CACPRRGRNEQFF. The CDR3 region has the DNA TGTGCCTGTCCCCGGCGGGGGCGGAATGAGCAGTTCTTC.

The CDR3 reads CASSFTGANEKLFF. The CDR3 bases are TGTGCCAGCAGCTTCACAGGGGCTAATGAAAAACTGTTTTTT. V usage is TRBV7-9 and J usage is TRBJ1-4; 7 bases match TRBD1. V lost 3 bases and J lost 3; bases outside the gene matches: 1. Per germline, CDR1 SEHNR and CDR2 FQNEAQ (reference sequence). This CDR3 has 14 amino acids.

The rearrangement links TRBV3-1 (or the pseudogene TRBV3-2) to TRBJ2-3; D not resolved. Germline V gene data show CDR1 as LGHDT and CDR2 as YNNKEL (reference sequence). The V gene lost 3 bases and the J gene lost 8 bases, with 9 bases spanning the gap. The CDR3 is 12 amino acids. CDR3 sequence reads: CASSQLAGTQYF. The CDR3 DNA sequence: TGTGCCAGCAGCCAGCTCGCCGGTACGCAGTATTTT.

This clone was counted a few times. The chain is built from TRBV18 and TRBJ1-5, with D maybe TRBD1 (6 bases). The germline gives CDR1 KGHSH, CDR2 LQKENI. The CDR3 length is 18 residues. Trimming cost V 0 bases and J 1 base, with 16 bases left between them. The CDR3 DNA reads as TGTGCCAGCTCACCACCGTCCCGGGGGGCTTTAAGCAATCAGCCCCAGCATTTT. Residues: CASSPPSRGALSNQPQHF.

This chain uses TRBV21-1 with TRBJ2-7; the table's D call, TRBD1, was not checked against the DNA. TRBV21-1 is designated a pseudogene. The CDR3 has 15 amino acids. The CDR3 sequence: CASSKGTGISYEQYV. The CDR3 region has the DNA TGTGCCAGCAGCAAAGGGACAGGGATCTCCTACGAGCAGTACGTC.

Ten or more counts support this clone. The V and J genes are TRBV4-1 and TRBJ1-3; D is unresolved. Germline-derived CDR1 and CDR2 are MGHRA and YSYEKL. Trimming took 1 base from V and 3 from J, leaving 13 bases between them. CDR3 size: 16 residues. In DNA, the CDR3 is TGCGCCAGCAGCCAAGTACCCGGTGCCGATGGAAACACCATATATTTT. Translation gives CASSQVPGADGNTIYF.

V usage is TRBV11-2 and J usage is TRBJ1-2; 10 positions agree with TRBD1. V lost 1 base to trimming and J lost 0 bases; unmatched junction nucleotides: 8. CDR1 is SGHAT, CDR2 FQNNGV, per germline. The CDR3 has 18 residues. DNA of the CDR3: TGTGCCAGCAGCTTAGTAAAGGACAGGGGGATTACTAACTATGGCTACACCTTC. Its protein product is CASSLVKDRGITNYGYTF.

The chain carries TRBV3-1 (or the pseudogene TRBV3-2) and TRBJ2-3, with 9 positions matching TRBD2. Germline CDR1 LGHDT, CDR2 YNNKEL (reference sequence). The CDR3 runs 17 residues. V trimming: 3 bases; J trimming: 4 bases; junction bases outside the gene matches: 11. The CDR3 DNA reads as TGTGCCAGCAGCCACCTGGGAGCGGGGGGCCCGCCAGATACGCAGTATTTT. This translates into CASSHLGAGGPPDTQYF.

V is TRBV7-8 and J is TRBJ1-1; weak D call: TRBD1 (5 bases). V was trimmed by 5 bases and J by 1 base, leaving 8 bases between them. Germline V gene lookup returns CDR1 SGHVS and CDR2 FQNEAQ. There are 13 residues in the CDR3. The CDR3 spells CASSHGQNTEAFF. The CDR3 nucleotides read TGTGCCAGCAGCCACGGACAGAACACTGAAGCTTTCTTT.

This chain connects TRBV7-3 to TRBJ1-4, with a weak D call TRBD1 (5 bases). The V gene's germline CDR1 is SGHTA and CDR2 FQGTGA. V gave up 1 base and J gave up 4 bases, with 13 bases separating them. The CDR3 consists of 16 residues. This chain's CDR3 is CASSLIGGVINEKLFF. For the CDR3, the DNA is TGTGCCAGCAGCTTAATTGGGGGGGTAATTAATGAAAAACTGTTTTTT. The full variable domain, rest sourced from reference TRBV7-3 and TRBJ1-4, is GAGVSQTPSNKVTEKGKYVELRCDPISGHTALYWYRQSLGQGPEFLIYFQGTGAADDSGLPNDRFFAVRPEGSVSTLKIQRTERGDSAVYLCASSLIGGVINEKLFFGSGTQLSVL.

This clone occurred many times. The J gene is TRBJ2-7, the V gene TRBV12-5, with 10 bases matching TRBD1. The CDR3 has 15 amino acids. The J segment lost 4 bases and the V segment lost 3 bases, leaving 6 bases of the junction unmatched. The germline CDR1 and CDR2 sequences are LGHNT and FRNRAP. The CDR3 sequence is CASGFVRDRGYEQYF. The CDR3 region has the DNA TGTGCTAGTGGTTTTGTGAGGGACAGGGGTTACGAGCAGTACTTC.

As DNA, the CDR3 is TGTGCCACCTGGACAGGGGGAAACACCGGGGAGCTGTTTTTT. It is translated as CATWTGGNTGELFF. V is TRBV10-3 and J is TRBJ2-2; 10 bases map to TRBD1. The CDR3 sequence is 14 residues long. The germline V gene encodes CDR1 ENHRY and CDR2 SYGVKD. V trimming: 10 bases; J trimming: 2 bases; junction bases outside the gene matches: 4.

The chain links TRBV7-2 to TRBJ2-7, with a possible D match to TRBD2 (5 bases). Germline loops: CDR1 SGHTA, CDR2 FQGNSA. Between the trimmed V and J ends, which lost 2 bases and 2 bases, there was a span of 13 bases. This CDR3 region has 15 residues. Written as DNA, the CDR3 is TGTGCCAGCAGCTTATTAGCGCATACCCCCTACGAGCAGTACTTC. This gives the protein CASSLLAHTPYEQYF.

V gene TRBV29-1 combines with J gene TRBJ1-4, with D perhaps matching TRBD1 (6 bases). This CDR3 comprises 12 residues. The V and J ends lost 4 bases and 7 bases respectively, with 10 bases between them. CDR1 and CDR2 (germline): SQVTM, ANQGSEA. The CDR3 protein is CSVGQVGEKLFF. The DNA for the CDR3 is TGCAGCGTTGGACAGGTTGGTGAAAAACTGTTTTTT.

The V gene is TRBV4-1, the J gene TRBJ1-1; D not certain. The CDR3 extends over 12 amino acids. V was cut by 11 bases and J by 3 bases, with 13 bases left in between. CDR1 is MGHRA, CDR2 YSYEKL, per germline. The CDR3 spells CASGSRDTEAFF. The CDR3 region has the DNA TGCGCCTCGGGTTCGAGGGACACTGAAGCTTTCTTT.